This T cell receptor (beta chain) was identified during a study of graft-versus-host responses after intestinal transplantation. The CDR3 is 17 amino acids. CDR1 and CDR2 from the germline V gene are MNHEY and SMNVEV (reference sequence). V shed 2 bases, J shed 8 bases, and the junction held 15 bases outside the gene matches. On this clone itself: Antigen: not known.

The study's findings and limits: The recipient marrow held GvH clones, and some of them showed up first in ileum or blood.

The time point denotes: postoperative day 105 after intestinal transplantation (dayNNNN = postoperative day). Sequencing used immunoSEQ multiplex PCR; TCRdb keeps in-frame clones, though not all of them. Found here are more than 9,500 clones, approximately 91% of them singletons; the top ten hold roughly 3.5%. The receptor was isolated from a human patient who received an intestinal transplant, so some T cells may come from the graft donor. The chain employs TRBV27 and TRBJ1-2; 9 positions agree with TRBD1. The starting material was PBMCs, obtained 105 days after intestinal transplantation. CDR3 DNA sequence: TGTGCCAGCAGTTTACATGCAGGTACACAGGGGGCGAGCGGCTACACCTTC. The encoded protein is CASSLHAGTQGASGYTF.